This T cell receptor beta chain was obtained from a study of control samples from healthy donors and cancer patients (dated by TCRdb to the early 2020s). Taken from the germline V gene, the CDR1 and CDR2 loops are KGHSH and LQKENI. V is trimmed back by 3 bases and J by 11 bases, and the junction contains 5 bases that no gene match accounts for. The CDR3 contains 14 residues, cysteine and phenylalanine counted. The DNA shown is the 42-base CDR3, in frame from base 1. About this clone itself: No antigen is known for it. Base qualities are missing; no much larger clone stands one base away.

The method behind the library was the immunoSEQ multiplex PCR assay. TCRdb took this table from immuneACCESS and kept in-frame rearrangements with V and J called. Such tables lack part of the clones; where checked against another copy, unresolved V genes explain under half of the gap, and the rest is unexplained. The sample table shows 150,000 or so clones, and 80% to 95% are seen once. Clones ranked in the top ten supply around 2.3% of the sample. Here the chain combines TRBV18 and TRBJ1-6; 9 bases in the junction line up with TRBD1. The source is a man between 40 and 49 years old in good health. The sequenced material came from blood. The CDR3 protein: CASSPDRGEAPLHF. The DNA sequence is given as TGTGCCAGCTCACCCGACAGGGGGGAGGCACCCCTCCACTTT. The full variable domain, completed from the reference TRBV18 and TRBJ1-6 proteins outside the CDR3, reads NAGVMQNPRHLVRRRGQEARLRCSPMKGHSHVYWYRQLPEEGLKFMVYLQKENIIDESGMPKERFSAEFPKEGPSILRIQQVVRGDSAAYFCASSPDRGEAPLHFGNGTRLTVT.